The 32 T cell receptor beta chains reported below all come from one sample, sequenced in a study of blood T cell repertoires in COVID-19. TCRdb's table, derived via immunoSEQ multiplex PCR, lists solely in-frame clones and lacks some. The table includes approximately 330,000 clones, roughly 86% detected once. What was sequenced was peripheral blood. The receptors here all came from a man aged 25-45 years with COVID-19, enrolled during active disease.

The chain combines TRBV14 with TRBJ2-3, with D perhaps TRBD2 (6 bases). The CDR3 length is 16 residues. Germline lookup yields CDR1 SGHDN and CDR2 FVKESK. Trimming pared 4 bases from V and 5 bases from J, leaving 19 bases between. The CDR3 region has the DNA TGTGCCAGCAGCCCACCAAGGATCGGGAGAGGAGATACGCAGTATTTT. Residues: CASSPPRIGRGDTQYF. Drawing the rest from reference TRBV14 and TRBJ2-3, the complete variable domain is EAGVTQFPSHSVIEKGQTVTLRCDPISGHDNLYWYRRVMGKEIKFLLHFVKESKQDESGMPNNRFLAERTGGTYSTLKVQPAELEDSGVYFCASSPPRIGRGDTQYFGPGTRLTVL.

V is TRBV27 and J is TRBJ1-1; D is undetermined. Per germline, CDR1 MNHEY and CDR2 SMNVEV (reference sequence). The CDR3 contains 13 residues. V was pared by 5 bases and J by 4 bases, with 11 bases between. This CDR3 is CASSPAESTEAFF. The CDR3 DNA reads as TGTGCCAGCAGTCCCGCGGAGAGCACTGAAGCTTTCTTT.

This chain links TRBV24-1 with TRBJ2-3; D is unclear. Germline V gene lookup returns CDR1 KGHDR and CDR2 SFDVKD. The germline V and J ends were trimmed by 7 bases and 1 base, with 14 bases remaining between them. This CDR3 contains 15 residues. CDR3 sequence (DNA): TGTGCCACCAGCGCTTTGGTGGGCGGCACAGATACGCAGTATTTT. Encoded protein: CATSALVGGTDTQYF.

The chain couples TRBV5-1 to TRBJ1-2, with 8 positions matching TRBD1. V lost 2 bases, J lost 4 bases, and 7 bases stayed unmatched. The germline V gene encodes CDR1 SGHRS and CDR2 YFSETQ. This CDR3 is 15 amino acids long. The CDR3 nucleotides are TGCGCCAGCAGCTTCGCCCCAGGGGGCGGCTATGGCTACACCTTC. Its protein is CASSFAPGGGYGYTF. The full variable domain, its missing parts supplied by reference TRBV5-1 and TRBJ1-2, is KAGVTQTPRYLIKTRGQQVTLSCSPISGHRSVSWYQQTPGQGLQFLFEYFSETQRNKGNFPGRFSGRQFSNSRSEMNVSTLELGDSALYLCASSFAPGGGYGYTFGSGTRLTVV.

This chain uses TRBV19 with TRBJ2-5; 14 bases line up with TRBD2. This CDR3 is built from 18 residues. Germline trimming cut 1 base from V and 5 bases from J; bases unmatched to any gene: 9. Germline V gene lookup returns CDR1 LNHDA and CDR2 SQIVND (reference sequence). The chain's CDR3 is CASSIGATSGGVWETQYF. The CDR3 DNA reads as TGTGCCAGTAGTATAGGGGCGACTAGCGGGGGGGTATGGGAGACCCAGTACTTC.

The gene calls are TRBV5-6 and TRBJ1-2; 11 bases fit TRBD1. Germline V gene data show CDR1 as SGHDT and CDR2 as YYEEEE. This CDR3 is built from 16 residues. Trimming cost V 4 bases and J 3 bases; bases outside gene matches: 8. The chain's CDR3 is CASSPGPGQGDYGYTF. The CDR3 nucleotides are TGTGCCAGCAGCCCGGGGCCGGGACAGGGGGACTATGGCTACACCTTC.

This rearrangement joins TRBV28 to TRBJ1-2; TRBD1 might be the D (5 bases). The CDR3 length is 13 residues. Deletions cut 3 bases from V and 7 bases from J, with 12 bases between. Germline V gene sequence: CDR1 MDHEN, CDR2 SYDVKM. Written as DNA, the CDR3 is TGTGCCAGCAGTTTGGGGGGATGGAGTGGCTACACCTTC. Amino acids: CASSLGGWSGYTF.

The rearrangement uses TRBV5-1 and TRBJ1-2; tentatively, D is TRBD1 (6 bases). CDR3 length: 15 amino acids. The germline V gene has CDR1 SGHRS and CDR2 YFSETQ. Trimming took off 0 bases at V and 4 bases at J, with 13 bases between the two ends. The CDR3 DNA reads as TGCGCCAGCAGCTTGGGACAGGCCGACTCCTATGGCTACACCTTC. Translation: CASSLGQADSYGYTF.

This chain joins TRBV11-3 and TRBJ2-1; the match to TRBD2 covers 7 bases. J gave up 7 bases and V 1 base, and 4 bases lay outside the gene matches. The germline V gene has CDR1 SGHNT and CDR2 YENEEA. The CDR3 runs 14 residues. The CDR3 DNA follows: TGTGCCAGCAGCTTAGTAGCGGGCCATAATGAGCAGTTCTTC. Amino acids: CASSLVAGHNEQFF. Using reference TRBV11-3 and TRBJ2-1 for the parts outside the CDR3, the full variable domain is EAGVVQSPRYKIIEKKQPVAFWCNPISGHNTLYWYLQNLGQGPELLIRYENEEAVDDSQLPKDRFSAERLKGVDSTLKIQPAELGDSAVYLCASSLVAGHNEQFFGPGTRLTVL.

The V and J genes are TRBV12-5 and TRBJ1-1; 8 positions agree with TRBD1. CDR1 is LGHNT, CDR2 FRNRAP, per germline. J was trimmed by 1 base and V by 3 bases; bases with no gene match: 7. The CDR3 is 16 residues long. For the CDR3, the DNA is TGTGCTAGTGGTTTTGGTTACGGGACAGGGAACACTGAAGCTTTCTTT. It encodes CASGFGYGTGNTEAFF.

The rearrangement links TRBV18 to TRBJ1-2, with 8 bases that match TRBD1. V lost 2 bases and J lost 3; bases outside the gene matches: 11. CDR1 is KGHSH and CDR2 is LQKENI in the germline V gene. The CDR3 has 17 residues. The CDR3, as DNA: TGTGCCAGCTCACCAGAGGACAGGGTACCTGCTCACTATGGCTACACCTTC. Its protein is CASSPEDRVPAHYGYTF.

This chain uses TRBV10-3 with TRBJ1-2; D is perhaps TRBD1 (6 bases). CDR1 and CDR2 (germline): ENHRY, SYGVKD. V dropped 3 bases and J dropped 3 bases, with 8 bases sitting between them. The CDR3 has 13 amino acids. CDR3: CAISDRGDYGYTF. The CDR3 region has the DNA TGTGCCATCAGTGACAGGGGTGACTATGGCTACACCTTC.

The rearrangement joins TRBV6-5 to TRBJ2-1; 7 positions match TRBD1. Germline loops: CDR1 MNHEY, CDR2 SVGAGI. The CDR3 has 14 residues. J gave up 5 bases and V 4 bases, and 5 bases lay outside the gene matches. The CDR3 nucleotides read TGTGCCAGCAGTTCAGACAGGGTCGACAATGAGCAGTTCTTC. As protein: CASSSDRVDNEQFF.

The genes are TRBV5-4 and TRBJ2-3, with D possibly TRBD2 on 7 matching bases. V shed 4 bases and J shed 1 base, with 13 bases lying between them. Germline loops: CDR1 SGHNT, CDR2 YYREEE (reference sequence). The CDR3 runs 15 residues. CDR3 nucleotides: TGTGCCAGCAGCCCCGGAGGGGGGGGCACAGATACGCAGTATTTT. Amino acids: CASSPGGGGTDTQYF. Full variable domain (remainder filled in from reference TRBV5-4 and TRBJ2-3): ETGVTQSPTHLIKTRGQQVTLRCSSQSGHNTVSWYQQALGQGPQFIFQYYREEENGRGNFPPRFSGLQFPNYSSELNVNALELDDSALYLCASSPGGGGTDTQYFGPGTRLTVL.

The chain links TRBV23-1 to TRBJ2-5, with TRBD1 identical over 9 bases. TRBV23-1 is an ORF for which the function is uncertain. This CDR3 spans 15 amino acids. The trim removed 11 bases at V and 2 bases at J, leaving 12 bases unmatched. The CDR3 DNA reads TGCGCCCCCCCGTTCAGACAGGGGGTACAAGAGACCCAGTACTTC. Amino acids: CAPPFRQGVQETQYF.

V usage is TRBV2 and J usage is TRBJ2-3; 8 bases fit TRBD1. V lost 6 bases and J lost 6; bases outside the gene matches: 8. CDR3 length equals 14 residues. In germline, CDR1 is SNHLY, CDR2 FYNNEI. The CDR3 bases are TGTGCCAGCAGAGGACAGGGATTGTGGGATACGCAGTATTTT. It yields the protein CASRGQGLWDTQYF. Variable domain in full (rest from reference TRBV2 and TRBJ2-3): EPEVTQTPSHQVTQMGQEVILRCVPISNHLYFYWYRQILGQKVEFLVSFYNNEISEKSEIFDDQFSVERPDGSNFTLKIRSTKLEDSAMYFCASRGQGLWDTQYFGPGTRLTVL.

The chain uses TRBV7-3 and TRBJ2-1; no definite D call. Germline values: CDR1 SGHTA, CDR2 FQGTGA. The length of the CDR3 is 14 residues. V shed 2 bases and J shed 5 bases, with 10 bases lying between them. The CDR3 loop is CASSLLFSHNEQFF. In DNA, the CDR3 is TGTGCCAGCAGCTTATTATTTAGCCACAATGAGCAGTTCTTC.

A note on this clone: The same CDR3 can be traced to other DNA sequences in this sample. This chain links TRBV28 with TRBJ1-1, with D possibly TRBD1 on 5 matching bases. CDR1 MDHEN and CDR2 SYDVKM come from the germline V gene. The CDR3 has 13 residues. Trimming left V 3 bases short and J 5 bases short, with 10 bases between. CDR3 protein: CASSFGGGTEAFF. In nucleotides, the CDR3 is TGTGCCAGCAGTTTTGGTGGGGGGACTGAAGCTTTCTTT.

The J gene is TRBJ1-5, the V gene TRBV9; D remains ambiguous. V lost 2 bases and J lost 4, with 7 bases in between. CDR1 and CDR2 (germline): SGDLS, YYNGEE. The CDR3 is 13 amino acids. CDR3 sequence reads: CASSVRANQPQHF. CDR3 sequence (DNA): TGTGCCAGCAGCGTGAGGGCAAATCAGCCCCAGCATTTT.

The chain couples TRBV6-1 to TRBJ2-1, with 10 nucleotides matching TRBD2. The CDR3 is made up of 15 amino acids. V shed 3 bases and J 7 bases; nucleotides not matched to a gene: 6. Germline values: CDR1 MNHNS, CDR2 SASEGT. CDR3 protein: CASSDLAGESNEQFF. The CDR3 DNA follows: TGTGCCAGCAGTGATCTAGCGGGAGAAAGTAATGAGCAGTTCTTC.

This clone showed up just once. The rearrangement joins TRBV4-3 to TRBJ2-3; weak D call: TRBD1 (6 bases). Germline V gene data show CDR1 as LGHNA and CDR2 as YSLEER. Trimming took off 3 bases at V and 2 bases at J, with 12 bases between the two ends. CDR3 size: 15 residues. The CDR3 DNA follows: TGCGCCAGCAGCCAGGTAACAGGGCCCACAGATACGCAGTATTTT. It yields the protein CASSQVTGPTDTQYF.

This clone came up once. This chain uses TRBV7-8 with TRBJ1-2, with no clear D. Germline CDR1 SGHVS, CDR2 FQNEAQ. Trimming shortened V by 1 base and J by 8 bases, and 14 bases separated the two germline ends. CDR3 length: 14 amino acids. The CDR3 DNA follows: TGTGCCAGCAGCTTAGACAGTACCCTCCTAGGCTACACCTTC. The encoded protein is CASSLDSTLLGYTF.

This clone was counted at least ten times. This chain uses TRBV9 with TRBJ2-5, with 12 bases lining up with TRBD1. J lost 5 bases, V lost 0 bases, and 5 bases had no gene match. Germline lookup yields CDR1 SGDLS and CDR2 YYNGEE. There are 16 residues in the CDR3. The DNA of the CDR3 is TGTGCCAGCAGCGTAGGGGACAGGGGGCGGGCGGAGACCCAGTACTTC. Amino acids: CASSVGDRGRAETQYF.

The chain couples TRBV10-3 to TRBJ2-7; the D is unclear. CDR3 length equals 14 residues. Trimming took off 3 bases at V and 2 bases at J, with 11 bases between the two ends. CDR1 and CDR2 from the germline V gene are ENHRY and SYGVKD. For the CDR3, the DNA is TGTGCCATCAGTGATGAGAGAGGAACCTACGAGCAGTACTTC. Translating gives CAISDERGTYEQYF.

V is TRBV28 and J is TRBJ2-3, with D hard to call. Germline CDR1 reads MDHEN; CDR2 reads SYDVKM. V lost 6 bases and J 2 bases, leaving 15 bases between the germline ends. The CDR3 covers 15 residues. This chain's CDR3 is CASRNDGGYTDTQYF. CDR3 nucleotide sequence: TGTGCCAGCAGAAACGACGGCGGATACACAGATACGCAGTATTTT.

This clone was recorded only once. The chain has TRBV9 and TRBJ2-5; tentatively, D is TRBD2 (5 bases). CDR3 length equals 16 residues. CDR1 is SGDLS, CDR2 YYNGEE, per germline. Between the trimmed V and J ends, which lost 1 base and 5 bases, there was a span of 18 bases. In DNA form, the CDR3 reads TGTGCCAGCAGCGTAACCAGCCTGACGGGCGGGGAGACCCAGTACTTC. This translates into CASSVTSLTGGETQYF. Combining the CDR3 with reference TRBV9 and TRBJ2-5 gives the whole variable domain DSGVTQTPKHLITATGQRVTLRCSPRSGDLSVYWYQQSLDQGLQFLIQYYNGEERAKGNILERFSAQQFPDLHSELNLSSLELGDSALYFCASSVTSLTGGETQYFGPGTRLLVL.

The chain recombines TRBV7-3 with TRBJ2-7; D gene unclear. Trimming removed 4 bases from V and 0 bases from J, with 16 bases in between. CDR1 SGHTA and CDR2 FQGTGA come from the germline V gene. The CDR3 is made up of 16 amino acids. This chain's CDR3 is CASSSPPGRPSYEQYF. The CDR3 DNA sequence: TGTGCCAGCAGCTCCCCCCCCGGCAGGCCCTCCTACGAGCAGTACTTC.

This chain uses TRBV5-1 with TRBJ1-1; TRBD1 matches at 9 bases. V lost 7 bases and J lost 14; bases outside the gene matches: 12. The germline V gene encodes CDR1 SGHRS and CDR2 YFSETQ. The CDR3 extends over 12 amino acids. The CDR3 is CASRPGTGFSFF. The CDR3 coding sequence is TGCGCCAGCCGTCCCGGGACAGGGTTCAGCTTCTTT.

The chain employs TRBV7-3 and TRBJ2-2; D perhaps matches TRBD1 (5 bases). The germline CDR1 and CDR2 sequences are SGHTA and FQGTGA. The CDR3 is made up of 15 amino acids. V was trimmed by 4 bases and J by 6 bases, leaving 15 bases between them. In DNA, the CDR3 is TGTGCCAGCAGCTCCATTACAGGAACGGCCGGGGAGCTGTTTTTT. Its translation is CASSSITGTAGELFF.

This chain links TRBV28 with TRBJ1-1; weak D call: TRBD1 (6 bases). CDR3 length: 14 amino acids. V was pared by 3 bases and J by 0 bases, with 8 bases between. The germline V gene encodes CDR1 MDHEN and CDR2 SYDVKM. The CDR3 bases are TGTGCCAGCAGTTTGCAGGGGCTGAACACTGAAGCTTTCTTT. Encoded protein: CASSLQGLNTEAFF.

This clone was detected a few times. V and J are TRBV5-4 and TRBJ1-1; weak D call: TRBD1 (6 bases). Trimming left V 3 bases short and J 8 bases short, with 14 bases between. This CDR3 has 13 amino acids. From germline, CDR1 is SGHNT and CDR2 YYREEE (reference sequence). The CDR3 reads CASSSTGKEEAFF. CDR3 sequence (DNA): TGTGCCAGCAGCTCGACAGGAAAGGAAGAAGCTTTCTTT.

The chain is built from TRBV7-2 and TRBJ2-2; tentative D call: TRBD2 (6 bases). V lost 8 bases and J lost 1, with 8 bases in between. The CDR3 length is 13 residues. Germline CDR1 SGHTA, CDR2 FQGNSA. The DNA of the CDR3 is TGTGCCAGCGGGGGGAGGAACACCGGGGAGCTGTTTTTT. It translates to CASGGRNTGELFF.